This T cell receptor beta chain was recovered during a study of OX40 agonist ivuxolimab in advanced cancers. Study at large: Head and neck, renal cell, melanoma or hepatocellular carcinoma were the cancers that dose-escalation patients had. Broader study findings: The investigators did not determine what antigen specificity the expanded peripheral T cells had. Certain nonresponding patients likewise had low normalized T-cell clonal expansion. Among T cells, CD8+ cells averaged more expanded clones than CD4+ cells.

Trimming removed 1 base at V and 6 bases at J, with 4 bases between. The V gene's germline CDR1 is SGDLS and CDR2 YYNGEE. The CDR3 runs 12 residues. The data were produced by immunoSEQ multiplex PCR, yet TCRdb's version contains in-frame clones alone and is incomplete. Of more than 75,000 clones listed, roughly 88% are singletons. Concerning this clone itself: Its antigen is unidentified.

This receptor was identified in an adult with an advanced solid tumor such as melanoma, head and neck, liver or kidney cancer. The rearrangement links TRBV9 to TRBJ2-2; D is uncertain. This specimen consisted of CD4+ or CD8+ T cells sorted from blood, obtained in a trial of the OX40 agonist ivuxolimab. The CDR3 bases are TGTGCCAGCAGCGTACGCCCCGGGGAGCTGTTTTTT. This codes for CASSVRPGELFF.